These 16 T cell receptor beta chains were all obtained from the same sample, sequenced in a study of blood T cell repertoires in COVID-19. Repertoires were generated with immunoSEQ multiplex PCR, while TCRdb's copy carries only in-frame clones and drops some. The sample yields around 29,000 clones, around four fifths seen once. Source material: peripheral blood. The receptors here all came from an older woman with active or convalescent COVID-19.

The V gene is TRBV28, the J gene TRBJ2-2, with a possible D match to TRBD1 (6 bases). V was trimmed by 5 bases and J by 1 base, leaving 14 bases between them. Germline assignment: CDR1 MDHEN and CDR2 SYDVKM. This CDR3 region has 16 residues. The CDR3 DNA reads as TGTGCCAGCAGTCCACAATCGGACAGGAACACCGGGGAGCTGTTTTTT. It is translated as CASSPQSDRNTGELFF.

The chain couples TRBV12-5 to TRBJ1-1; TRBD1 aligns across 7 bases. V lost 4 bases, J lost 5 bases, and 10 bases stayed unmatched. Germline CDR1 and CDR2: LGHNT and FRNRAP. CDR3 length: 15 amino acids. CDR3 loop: CASGSTGLRGTEAFF. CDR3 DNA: TGTGCTAGTGGTTCGACAGGGCTTCGCGGGACTGAAGCTTTCTTT.

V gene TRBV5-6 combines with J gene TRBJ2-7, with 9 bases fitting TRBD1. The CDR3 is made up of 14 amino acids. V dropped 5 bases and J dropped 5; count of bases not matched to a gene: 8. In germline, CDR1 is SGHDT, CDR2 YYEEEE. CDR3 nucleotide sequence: TGTGCCAGCAGGTCTCGGGACAGGGTACACGAGCAGTACTTC. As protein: CASRSRDRVHEQYF.

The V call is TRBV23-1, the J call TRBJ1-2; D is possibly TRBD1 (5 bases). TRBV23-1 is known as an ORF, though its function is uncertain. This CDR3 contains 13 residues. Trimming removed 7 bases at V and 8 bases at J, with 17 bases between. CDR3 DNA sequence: TGCGCCAGCACCCCGGGGGTTTGGCGGGGCTACACCTTC. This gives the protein CASTPGVWRGYTF.

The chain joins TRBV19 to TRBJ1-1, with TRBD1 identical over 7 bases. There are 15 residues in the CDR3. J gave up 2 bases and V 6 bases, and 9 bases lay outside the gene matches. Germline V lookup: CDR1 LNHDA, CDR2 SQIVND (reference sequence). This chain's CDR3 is CASRSQRTGNTEAFF. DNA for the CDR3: TGTGCCAGTAGATCCCAACGGACAGGTAACACTGAAGCTTTCTTT.

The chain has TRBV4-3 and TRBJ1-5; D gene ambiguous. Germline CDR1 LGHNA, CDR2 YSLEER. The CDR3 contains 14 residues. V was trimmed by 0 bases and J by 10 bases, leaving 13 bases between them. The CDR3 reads CASSQETGFRPQHF. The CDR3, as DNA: TGCGCCAGCAGCCAAGAAACGGGATTTCGCCCCCAGCATTTT.

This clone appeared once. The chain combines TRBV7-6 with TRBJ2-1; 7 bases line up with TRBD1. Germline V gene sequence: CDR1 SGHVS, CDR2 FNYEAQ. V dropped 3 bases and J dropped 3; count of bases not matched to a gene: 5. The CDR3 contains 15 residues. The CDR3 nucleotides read TGTGCCAGCAGCTTCTGGGACAGTCGCTACAATGAGCAGTTCTTC. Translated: CASSFWDSRYNEQFF. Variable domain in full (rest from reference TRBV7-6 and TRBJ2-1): GAGVSQSPRYKVTKRGQDVALRCDPISGHVSLYWYRQALGQGPEFLTYFNYEAQQDKSGLPNDRFSAERPEGSISTLTIQRTEQRDSAMYRCASSFWDSRYNEQFFGPGTRLTVL.

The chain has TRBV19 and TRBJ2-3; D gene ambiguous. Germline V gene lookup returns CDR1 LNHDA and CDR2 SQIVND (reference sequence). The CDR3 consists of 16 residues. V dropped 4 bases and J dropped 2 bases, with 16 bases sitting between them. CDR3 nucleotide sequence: TGTGCCAGTAGTAACCAAGCCCGAAAAAACACAGATACGCAGTATTTT. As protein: CASSNQARKNTDTQYF.

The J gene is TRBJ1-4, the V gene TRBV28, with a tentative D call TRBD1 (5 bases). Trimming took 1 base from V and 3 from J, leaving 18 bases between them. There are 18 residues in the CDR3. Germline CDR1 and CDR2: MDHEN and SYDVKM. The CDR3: CASSLLWARGRSNEKLFF. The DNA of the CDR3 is TGTGCCAGCAGTTTATTGTGGGCTAGGGGCAGGTCTAATGAAAAACTGTTTTTT.

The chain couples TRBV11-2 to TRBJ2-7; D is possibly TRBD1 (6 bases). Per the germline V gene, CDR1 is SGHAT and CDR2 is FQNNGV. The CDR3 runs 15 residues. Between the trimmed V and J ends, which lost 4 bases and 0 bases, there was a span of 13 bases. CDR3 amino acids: CASSSQGASSYEQYF. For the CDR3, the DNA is TGTGCCAGCAGCTCACAGGGCGCAAGCTCCTACGAGCAGTACTTC.

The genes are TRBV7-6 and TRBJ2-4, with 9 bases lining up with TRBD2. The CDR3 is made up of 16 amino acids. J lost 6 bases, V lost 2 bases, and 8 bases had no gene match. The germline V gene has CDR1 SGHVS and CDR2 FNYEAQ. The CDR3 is CASSLRSAGGGNIQYF. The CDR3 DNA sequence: TGTGCCAGCAGCTTACGATCAGCGGGAGGCGGAAACATTCAGTACTTC.

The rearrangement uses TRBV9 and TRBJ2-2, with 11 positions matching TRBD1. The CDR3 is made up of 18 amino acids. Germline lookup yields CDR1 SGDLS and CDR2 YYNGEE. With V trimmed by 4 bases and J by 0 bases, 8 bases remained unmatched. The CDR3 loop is CASSRMRGQGANTGELFF. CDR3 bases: TGTGCCAGCAGCCGTATGCGGGGACAGGGGGCGAACACCGGGGAGCTGTTTTTT.

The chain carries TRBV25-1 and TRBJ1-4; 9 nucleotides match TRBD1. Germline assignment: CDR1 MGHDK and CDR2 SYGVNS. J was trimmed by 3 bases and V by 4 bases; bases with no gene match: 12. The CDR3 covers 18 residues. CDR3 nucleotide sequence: TGTGCCAGCAGTGCTAGACAGGGGGGTTCTGCGGCTAATGAAAAACTGTTTTTT. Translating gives CASSARQGGSAANEKLFF.

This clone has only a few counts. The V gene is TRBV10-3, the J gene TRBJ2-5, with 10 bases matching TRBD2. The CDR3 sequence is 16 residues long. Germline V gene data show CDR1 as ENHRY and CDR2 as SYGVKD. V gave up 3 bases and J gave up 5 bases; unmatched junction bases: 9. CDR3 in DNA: TGTGCCATCAGTGATAGACTAGCGGGTGCCCCTGAGACCCAGTACTTC. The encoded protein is CAISDRLAGAPETQYF.

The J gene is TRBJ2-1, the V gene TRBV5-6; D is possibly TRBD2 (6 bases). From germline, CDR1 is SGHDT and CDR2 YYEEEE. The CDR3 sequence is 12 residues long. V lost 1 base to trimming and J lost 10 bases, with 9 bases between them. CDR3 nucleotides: TGTGCCAGCAGCTTGAGGCGGGGCGAGCAGTTCTTC. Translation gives CASSLRRGEQFF.

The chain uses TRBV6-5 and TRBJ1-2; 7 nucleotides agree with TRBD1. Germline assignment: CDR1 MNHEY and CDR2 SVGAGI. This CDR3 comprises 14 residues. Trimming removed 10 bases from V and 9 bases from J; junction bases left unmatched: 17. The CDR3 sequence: CATIPPRDSPRYTF. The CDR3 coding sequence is TGTGCCACAATACCTCCCCGGGACAGCCCTCGCTACACCTTC.